This entry describes one T cell receptor (beta chain). The data were obtained in a study of T-cell reconstitution after alpha-beta-depleted transplantation in children. Preparing the TCRbeta library involved the use of unique molecular identifiers. TCRdb reprocessed the PCR reads with MiXCR, giving one entry per CDR3 protein. The profile covers about 200,000 distinct CDR3 sequences, with less than 15% appearing a single time and around 13% taken by the ten largest. This CDR3 spans 13 amino acids. The V and J ends lost 2 bases and 1 base respectively, with 5 bases between them. Germline assignment: CDR1 LNHDA and CDR2 SQIVND (reference sequence).

Sequencing used PBMCs from the stem cell graft donor, obtained from the stem cell graft. This receptor was identified in a human donor who donated a stem cell graft to a child with acute lymphoblastic leukemia. This rearrangement joins TRBV19 to TRBJ1-1; D is unclear. The CDR3 spells CASSISENTEAFF. DNA of the CDR3: TGTGCCAGTAGTATATCGGAGAACACTGAAGCTTTCTTT.